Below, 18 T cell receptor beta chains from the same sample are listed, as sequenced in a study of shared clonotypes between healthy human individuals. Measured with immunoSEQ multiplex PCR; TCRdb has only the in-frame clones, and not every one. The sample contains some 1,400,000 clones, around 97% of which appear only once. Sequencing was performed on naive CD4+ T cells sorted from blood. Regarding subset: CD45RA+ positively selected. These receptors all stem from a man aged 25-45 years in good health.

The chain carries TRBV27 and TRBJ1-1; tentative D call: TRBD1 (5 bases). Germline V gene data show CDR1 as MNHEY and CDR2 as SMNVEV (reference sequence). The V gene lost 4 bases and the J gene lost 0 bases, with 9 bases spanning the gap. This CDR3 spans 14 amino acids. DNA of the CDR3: TGTGCCAGCAGTTGGGGGGGAATGAACACTGAAGCTTTCTTT. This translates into CASSWGGMNTEAFF.

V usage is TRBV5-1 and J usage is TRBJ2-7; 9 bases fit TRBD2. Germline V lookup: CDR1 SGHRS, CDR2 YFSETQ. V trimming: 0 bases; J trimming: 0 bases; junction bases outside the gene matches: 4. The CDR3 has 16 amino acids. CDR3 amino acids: CASSLGLADYSYEQYF. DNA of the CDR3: TGCGCCAGCAGCTTGGGACTAGCGGATTACTCCTACGAGCAGTACTTC.

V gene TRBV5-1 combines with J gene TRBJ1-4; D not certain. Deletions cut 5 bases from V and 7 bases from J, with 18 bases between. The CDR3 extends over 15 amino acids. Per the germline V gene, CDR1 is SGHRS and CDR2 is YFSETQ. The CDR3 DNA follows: TGCGCCAGCAGAGACGAGCGGGTACTTGTTGAAAAACTGTTTTTT. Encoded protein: CASRDERVLVEKLFF.

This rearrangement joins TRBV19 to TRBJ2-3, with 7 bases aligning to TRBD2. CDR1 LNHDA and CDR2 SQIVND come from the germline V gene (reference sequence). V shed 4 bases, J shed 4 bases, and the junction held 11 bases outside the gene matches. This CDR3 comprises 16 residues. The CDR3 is CASSTPGGGPADTQYF. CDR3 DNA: TGTGCCAGTAGTACCCCGGGGGGAGGGCCCGCAGATACGCAGTATTTT.

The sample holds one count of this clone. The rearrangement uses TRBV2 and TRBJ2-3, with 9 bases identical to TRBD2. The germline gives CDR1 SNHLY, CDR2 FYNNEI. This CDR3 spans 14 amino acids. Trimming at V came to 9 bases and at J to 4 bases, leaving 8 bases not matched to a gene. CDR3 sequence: CASREREVADTQYF. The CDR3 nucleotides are TGTGCCAGTCGAGAGCGGGAGGTGGCAGATACGCAGTATTTT.

Here the CDR3 reads CAISVDRVLNTEAFF. CDR3 DNA sequence: TGTGCCATCAGTGTGGACAGGGTCCTGAACACTGAAGCTTTCTTT. The J gene is TRBJ1-1, the V gene TRBV10-3; 8 bases align to TRBD1. Germline CDR1 ENHRY, CDR2 SYGVKD. CDR3 size: 15 residues. The ends lost 4 bases at V and 0 bases at J; junction bases unmatched: 4.

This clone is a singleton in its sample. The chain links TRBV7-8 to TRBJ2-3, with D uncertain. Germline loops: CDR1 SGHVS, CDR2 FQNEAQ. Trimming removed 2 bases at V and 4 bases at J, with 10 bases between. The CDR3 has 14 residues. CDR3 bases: TGTGCCAGCAGCTTAAAAAGGGCTGCAGATACGCAGTATTTT. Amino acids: CASSLKRAADTQYF.

The CDR3 coding sequence is TGTGCCAGCATCCGAAGGACGGGAAGCTCCTACGAGCAGTACTTC. It encodes CASIRRTGSSYEQYF. V and J are TRBV2 and TRBJ2-7, with D maybe TRBD2 (5 bases). Between the trimmed V and J ends, which lost 7 bases and 0 bases, there was a span of 16 bases. The length of the CDR3 is 15 residues. CDR1 SNHLY and CDR2 FYNNEI come from the germline V gene.

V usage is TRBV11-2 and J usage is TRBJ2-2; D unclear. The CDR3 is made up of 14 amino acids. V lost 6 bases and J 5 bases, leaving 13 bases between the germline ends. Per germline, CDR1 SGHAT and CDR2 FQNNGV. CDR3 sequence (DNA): TGTGCCAGCAGGCGACCTGGTATGACCGGGGAGCTGTTTTTT. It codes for CASRRPGMTGELFF.

Here the CDR3 reads CASSETRSYNEQFF. CDR3 in DNA: TGTGCCAGCAGTGAGACTAGATCCTACAATGAGCAGTTCTTC. The rearrangement uses TRBV6-1 and TRBJ2-1, with D possibly being TRBD2 (6 bases). The CDR3 runs to 14 residues. The germline gives CDR1 MNHNS, CDR2 SASEGT. Trimming pared 3 bases from V and 1 base from J, leaving 7 bases between.

The CDR3 loop reads CASSSLAGPKLDEQFF. The DNA for the CDR3 is TGTGCCAGCAGCTCCTTAGCTGGCCCCAAATTGGATGAGCAGTTCTTC. This chain connects TRBV7-9 to TRBJ2-1; D unresolved. V was cut by 4 bases and J by 8 bases, with 21 bases left in between. Germline values: CDR1 SEHNR, CDR2 FQNEAQ (reference sequence). The CDR3 runs to 16 residues.

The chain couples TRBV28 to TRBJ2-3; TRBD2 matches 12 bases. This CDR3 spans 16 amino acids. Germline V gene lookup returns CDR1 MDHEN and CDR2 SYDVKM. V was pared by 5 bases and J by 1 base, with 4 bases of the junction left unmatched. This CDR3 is CASSPWTSGGTDTQYF. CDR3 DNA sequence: TGTGCCAGCAGTCCGTGGACTAGCGGGGGCACAGATACGCAGTATTTT.

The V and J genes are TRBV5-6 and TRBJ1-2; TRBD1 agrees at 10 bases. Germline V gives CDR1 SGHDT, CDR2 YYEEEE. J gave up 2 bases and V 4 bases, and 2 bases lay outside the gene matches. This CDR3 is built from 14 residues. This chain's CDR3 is CASSTGQGNYGYTF. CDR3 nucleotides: TGTGCCAGCAGCACGGGACAGGGGAACTATGGCTACACCTTC.

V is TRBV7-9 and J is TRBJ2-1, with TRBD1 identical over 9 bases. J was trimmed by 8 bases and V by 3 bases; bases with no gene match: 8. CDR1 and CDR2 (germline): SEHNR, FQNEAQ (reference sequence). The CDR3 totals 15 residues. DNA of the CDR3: TGTGCCAGCAGCTTCTCGGGACAGGGTACCCATGAGCAGTTCTTC. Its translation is CASSFSGQGTHEQFF.

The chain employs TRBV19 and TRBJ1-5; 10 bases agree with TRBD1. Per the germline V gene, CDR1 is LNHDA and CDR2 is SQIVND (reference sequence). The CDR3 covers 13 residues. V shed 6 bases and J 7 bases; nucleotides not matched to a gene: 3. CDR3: CASRRTGGQPQHF. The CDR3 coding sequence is TGTGCCAGTAGAAGGACAGGGGGGCAGCCCCAGCATTTT.

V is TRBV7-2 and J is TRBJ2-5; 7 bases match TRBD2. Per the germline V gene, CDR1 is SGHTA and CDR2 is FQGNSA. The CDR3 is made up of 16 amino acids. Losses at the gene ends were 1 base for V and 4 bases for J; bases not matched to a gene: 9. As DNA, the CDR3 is TGTGCCAGCAGCTTAGATCTAGCGGCTTGGGGAGAGACCCAGTACTTC. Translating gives CASSLDLAAWGETQYF.

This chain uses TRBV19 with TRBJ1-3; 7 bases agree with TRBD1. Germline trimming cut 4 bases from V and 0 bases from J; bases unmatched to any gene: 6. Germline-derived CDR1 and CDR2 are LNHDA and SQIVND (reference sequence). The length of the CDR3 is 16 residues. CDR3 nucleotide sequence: TGTGCCAGTAGTAATCGCGGGGACAGCTCTGGAAACACCATATATTTT. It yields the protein CASSNRGDSSGNTIYF.

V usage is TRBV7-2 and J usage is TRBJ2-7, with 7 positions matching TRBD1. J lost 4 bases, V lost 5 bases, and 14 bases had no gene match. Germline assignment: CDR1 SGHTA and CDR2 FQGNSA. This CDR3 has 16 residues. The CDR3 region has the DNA TGTGCCAGCAGCCGTCTTATTGGGACAGTCCGTTACGAGCAGTACTTC. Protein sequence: CASSRLIGTVRYEQYF.